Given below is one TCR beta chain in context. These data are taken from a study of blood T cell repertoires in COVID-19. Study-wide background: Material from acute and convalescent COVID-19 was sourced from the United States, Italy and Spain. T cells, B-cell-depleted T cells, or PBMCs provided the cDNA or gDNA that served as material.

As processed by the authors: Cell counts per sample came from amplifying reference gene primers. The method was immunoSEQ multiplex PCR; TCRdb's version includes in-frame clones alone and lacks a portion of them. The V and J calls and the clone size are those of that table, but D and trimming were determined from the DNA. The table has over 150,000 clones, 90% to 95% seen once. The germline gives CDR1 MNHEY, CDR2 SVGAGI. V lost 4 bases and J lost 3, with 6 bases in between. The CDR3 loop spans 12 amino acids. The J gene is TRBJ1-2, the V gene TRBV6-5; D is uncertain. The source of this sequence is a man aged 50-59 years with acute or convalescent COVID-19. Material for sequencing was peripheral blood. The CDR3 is CASSFNDYGYTF. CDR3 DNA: TGTGCCAGCAGTTTCAATGACTATGGCTACACCTTC.